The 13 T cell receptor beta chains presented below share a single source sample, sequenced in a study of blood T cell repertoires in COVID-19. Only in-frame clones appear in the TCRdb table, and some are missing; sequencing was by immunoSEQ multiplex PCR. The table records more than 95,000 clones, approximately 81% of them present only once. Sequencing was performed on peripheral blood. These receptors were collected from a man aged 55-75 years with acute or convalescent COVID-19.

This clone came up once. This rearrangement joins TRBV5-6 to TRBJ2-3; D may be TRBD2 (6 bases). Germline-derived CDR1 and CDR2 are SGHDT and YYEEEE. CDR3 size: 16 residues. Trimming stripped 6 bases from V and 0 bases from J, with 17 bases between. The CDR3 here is CASIGAGTTSTDTQYF. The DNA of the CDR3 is TGTGCCAGCATCGGCGCGGGGACCACTAGCACAGATACGCAGTATTTT.

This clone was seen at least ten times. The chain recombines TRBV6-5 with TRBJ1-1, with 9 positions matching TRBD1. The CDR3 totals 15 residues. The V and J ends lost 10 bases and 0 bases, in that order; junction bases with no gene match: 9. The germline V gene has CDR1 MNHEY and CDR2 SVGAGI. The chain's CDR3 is CATYQGTGMNTEAFF. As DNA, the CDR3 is TGTGCCACCTATCAAGGGACAGGGATGAACACTGAAGCTTTCTTT.

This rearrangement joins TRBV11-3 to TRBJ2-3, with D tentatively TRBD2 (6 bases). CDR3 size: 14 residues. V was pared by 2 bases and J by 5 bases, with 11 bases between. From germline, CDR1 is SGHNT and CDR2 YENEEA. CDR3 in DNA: TGTGCCAGCAGCTTACGCGGGGTCCGAGATACGCAGTATTTT. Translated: CASSLRGVRDTQYF.

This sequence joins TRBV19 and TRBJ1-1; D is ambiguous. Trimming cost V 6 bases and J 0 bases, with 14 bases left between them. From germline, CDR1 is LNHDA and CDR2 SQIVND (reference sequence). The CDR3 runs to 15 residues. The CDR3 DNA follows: TGTGCCAGTAGATCCCCGGGGTGGGTGAACACTGAAGCTTTCTTT. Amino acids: CASRSPGWVNTEAFF.

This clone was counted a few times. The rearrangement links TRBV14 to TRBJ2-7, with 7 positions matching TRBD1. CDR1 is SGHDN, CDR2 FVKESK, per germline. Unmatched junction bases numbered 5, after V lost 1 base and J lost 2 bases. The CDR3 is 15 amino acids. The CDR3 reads CASSQGGTVAYEQYF. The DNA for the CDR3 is TGTGCCAGCAGCCAAGGTGGGACAGTAGCCTACGAGCAGTACTTC.

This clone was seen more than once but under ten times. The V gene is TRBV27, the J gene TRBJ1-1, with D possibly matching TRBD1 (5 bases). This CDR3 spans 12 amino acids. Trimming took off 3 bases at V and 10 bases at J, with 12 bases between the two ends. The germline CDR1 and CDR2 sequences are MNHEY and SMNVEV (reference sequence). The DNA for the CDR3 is TGTGCCAGCAGTTTCACCCAGGGTGTAGCTTTCTTT. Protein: CASSFTQGVAFF.

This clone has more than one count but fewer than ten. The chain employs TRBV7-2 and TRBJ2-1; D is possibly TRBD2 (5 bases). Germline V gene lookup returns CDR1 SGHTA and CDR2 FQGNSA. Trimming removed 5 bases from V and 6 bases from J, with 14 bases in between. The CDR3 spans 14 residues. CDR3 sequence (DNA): TGTGCCAGCAGCCGTGGAACTAGGTCCAATGAGCAGTTCTTC. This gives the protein CASSRGTRSNEQFF.

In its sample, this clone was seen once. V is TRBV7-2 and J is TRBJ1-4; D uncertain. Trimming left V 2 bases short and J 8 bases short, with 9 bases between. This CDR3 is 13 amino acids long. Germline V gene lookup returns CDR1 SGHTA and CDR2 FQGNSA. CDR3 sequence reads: CASSLPAAEKLFF. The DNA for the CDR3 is TGTGCCAGCAGCTTACCGGCGGCGGAAAAACTGTTTTTT.

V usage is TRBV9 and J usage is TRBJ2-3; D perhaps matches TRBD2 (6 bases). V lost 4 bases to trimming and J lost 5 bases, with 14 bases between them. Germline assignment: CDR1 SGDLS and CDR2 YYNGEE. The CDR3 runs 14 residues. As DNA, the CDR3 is TGTGCCAGCAGCAACCGGGACTCAAGAGATACGCAGTATTTT. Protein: CASSNRDSRDTQYF.

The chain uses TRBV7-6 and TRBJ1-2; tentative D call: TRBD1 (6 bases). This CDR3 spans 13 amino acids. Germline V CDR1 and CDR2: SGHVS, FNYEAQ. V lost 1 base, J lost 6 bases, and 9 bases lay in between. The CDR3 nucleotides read TGTGCCAGCAGCTTAGTTACAGGGCATGGCTACACCTTC. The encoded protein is CASSLVTGHGYTF.

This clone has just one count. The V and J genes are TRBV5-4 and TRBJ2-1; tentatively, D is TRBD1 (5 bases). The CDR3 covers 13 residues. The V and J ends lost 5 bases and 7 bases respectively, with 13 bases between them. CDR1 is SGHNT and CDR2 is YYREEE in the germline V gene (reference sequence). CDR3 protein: CASSLGQTNEQFF. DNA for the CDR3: TGTGCCAGCAGTCTAGGACAAACGAATGAGCAGTTCTTC.

The CDR3 spells CATSPWTEMNTEAFF. CDR3 nucleotide sequence: TGTGCCACCAGCCCCTGGACAGAAATGAACACTGAAGCTTTCTTT. The chain carries TRBV15 and TRBJ1-1; D may be TRBD1 (6 bases). Germline CDR1 is LNHNV and CDR2 is YYDKDF (reference sequence). There are 15 residues in the CDR3. V gave up 5 bases and J gave up 0 bases, with 13 bases separating them.

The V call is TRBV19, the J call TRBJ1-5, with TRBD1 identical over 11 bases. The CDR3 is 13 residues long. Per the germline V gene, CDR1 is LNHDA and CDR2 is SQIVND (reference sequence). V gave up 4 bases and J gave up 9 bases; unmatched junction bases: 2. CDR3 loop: CASSRDRGGPQHF. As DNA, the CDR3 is TGTGCCAGTAGTAGGGACAGGGGGGGGCCCCAGCATTTT.